This T cell receptor (beta chain) originates from a study of blood T cell repertoires in COVID-19. Germline CDR1 and CDR2: GTSNPN and SVGIG (reference sequence). Trimming took 2 bases from V and 2 from J, leaving 17 bases between them. The CDR3 runs to 16 residues. The study recruited people aged roughly 18 to 89 years across some 23 US areas. Sequencing used immunoSEQ multiplex PCR; TCRdb keeps in-frame clones, though not all of them. The sample holds a few hundred thousand clones, around 89% seen once. The source of this sequence is a woman in her 40s who had recovered from COVID-19. Input material: PBMCs or T cells enriched from blood (not recorded which). The V call is TRBV30, the J call TRBJ2-3; unclear D gene. In DNA form, the CDR3 reads TGTGCCTGGAGTTTTGGCGTTTACGAGGCCACAGATACGCAGTATTTT. Protein: CAWSFGVYEATDTQYF.